The source of this T cell receptor (beta chain) is a study of Graves' ophthalmopathy and Graves' hyperthyroidism (dated by TCRdb to the late 2010s). Broadly, across the study: Peripheral blood was collected before any treatment was given, at the time of initial diagnosis. To tell Graves' ophthalmopathy apart from Graves' hyperthyroidism, and to predict which patients would progress to ophthalmopathy, the study relied on TCR beta repertoire signatures. In total, 120 to 150 blood samples were TCR-sequenced: around 42 ophthalmopathy, over 70 hyperthyroidism and about 17 hyperthyroidism-to-ophthalmopathy patients. To explore V-J signatures distinguishing ophthalmopathy from hyperthyroidism, a discovery set of 100 patients (fewer than 45 ophthalmopathy, roughly 60 stable hyperthyroidism) was enrolled. An independent validation cohort comprised under 20 hyperthyroidism patients and over 15 patients who later progressed from hyperthyroidism to ophthalmopathy. In about six hyperthyroidism patients, the T-cell repertoires found in thyroid tissue were compared with those found in blood. Following sample collection, hyperthyroidism patients were given methimazole at a starting dose of 30 mg daily, and ophthalmopathy patients were given high-dose intravenous methylprednisolone. The approximately 98 discovery patients were randomly divided into training and test sets at a 7:3 ratio.

Patients with ophthalmopathy had moderately to severely active disease, with a Clinical Activity Score of 3 or more, a NOSPECS grade of 4 or more, and a disease duration of less than 3 months. Patients with other autoimmune diseases, uncontrolled infections, pregnancy or lactation were excluded. Clinical symptoms, serum thyroxine, TRAb, thyroid ultrasound and orbital computed tomography formed the basis of the diagnosis. Using Ficoll-Paque density gradient centrifugation, PBMCs were isolated from less than 11 ml of fresh peripheral blood. Trizol reagent was used to extract the total RNA, and its quality was then checked on an Agilent 2100 Bioanalyzer. The study at large found these results: Most expanded thyroid clonotypes with a frequency above 0.001 also appeared in blood, which suggests that blood repertoires may reflect the immune response in the thyroid. In cross-validation, the 13-signature model distinguished ophthalmopathy from stable hyperthyroidism with about 89% sensitivity and approximately 81% specificity, while in the test set the corresponding values were about 79% and 69%. Sample size was not predetermined statistically, and investigators were not blinded to group allocation. In validation, the model predicted ophthalmopathy progression with roughly 68% sensitivity and 72.22% specificity; some twelve predicted patients were CT-confirmed with GO in a median of around 6.5 months.

A remark on this clonotype: What antigen it recognizes has not been identified. Qualities for individual bases were not recorded, and no much larger clone is one base off.

TCR beta CDR3 regions were amplified from RNA transcripts for repertoire sequencing. The first round of RT-PCR was done with HTBI primers and the Qiagen OneStep RT-PCR kit, and was followed by a second round of multiplex PCR, then size selection and purification. The libraries underwent paired-end sequencing with 100 bp reads on an Illumina HiSeq2000. The study's processing was this. Reads were processed with SOAPnuke, discarding reads with adapters, uncalled bases, mean Phred below 15, or no exact constant-primer or identifier match. High-quality paired reads were merged with COPE v1.2.5. Unique nucleotide sequences were defined as clonotypes and aligned to IMGT TRB V, D and J references using MiTCR v1.1. The analysis was limited to V-J combinations with a frequency above 0.0001, which together covered 99% to 99.2% of the repertoires. For each V-J combination, a TCR clonal expansion and chaos score was defined as the ratio of F50 clonal expansion to chaos observed in the TCRdist matrix. Welch's t-statistics and random forest were used to reduce the features to 10 to 15 V-J combinations, which were then used as input to a naive Bayes classifier. The similarity between thyroid and blood repertoires was quantified using the Morisita-Horn index. TCRdb reworked the public reads: Q25 trimming with fastp, MiXCR clone assembly, productive beta chains retained. Under each unique CDR3 protein, matching rows form one entry showing the most common genes and DNA. TCRdb, not the authors, supplied the V and J calls. The sample table lists 200,000 to 250,000 distinct CDR3 sequences, around a fifth of them with a count of one. Approximately 40% of the sample comes from the top ten.

The material sequenced was peripheral blood. The TCR comes from a woman between 50 and 59 years old with Graves' ophthalmopathy. Donor details come from another sample of the same person, matched by shared clones.

The CDR3 corresponds to CASSPMTSGGETQYF. In nucleotide form, the sequence is TGTGCCAGCAGTCCCATGACTAGCGGGGGCGAGACCCAGTACTTC. The chain uses TRBV28 and TRBJ2-5; TRBD2 fits 12 bases in the junction. The germline V end is reduced by 5 bases and the J end by 5 bases; junction bases left unmatched: 6. The cysteine opens and the phenylalanine closes a CDR3 of 15 amino acids. Only the CDR3 portion is preserved as DNA: 45 bases, with reading frame beginning at the first base. CDR1 is given as MDHEN and CDR2 as SYDVKM, both from the germline V gene.